This entry is about one T cell receptor beta chain. Its recognized antigen is unknown. No per-base quality is available; no much larger clone lies one base away. The collaborating institutions used their own protocols to collect whole blood in K2EDTA tubes. For TCRbeta analysis, collaborators shipped samples in one of three forms: frozen whole blood, isolated PBMCs, or DNA extracted from either of those sample types. TCRbeta CDR3 regions were amplified from genomic DNA by means of the immunoSEQ Assay, a bias-controlled multiplex PCR. The authors processed their data as follows. Within the assay, amplification of reference gene primers was used to estimate how many nucleated cells each sample contained. To quantify the absolute abundance of each unique TCRbeta CDR3 rearrangement, sequence reads were collapsed and filtered. For each sample, productive Simpson clonality was calculated as the square root of Simpson's diversity index over productive rearrangements. TCRdb took over this immuneACCESS table, retaining in-frame rearrangements with V and J assigned. Such tables are incomplete; in checked studies, under half of the missing clones stem from an unresolved V gene, and the remainder is unexplained. The V and J calls and clone size come from that table; D and trimming were worked out from the DNA. This sample gives 25,000 to 35,000 clones in total; 91% of them show up just once. Jointly, the top ten make up over 8% of the sample.

The data originate from a study of blood T cell repertoires in COVID-19 (dated by TCRdb to about 2020). As for the study more broadly: Samples from collaborators originated in the United States, Italy and Spain and spanned both the acute and convalescent phases of COVID-19. The material from the prospective study consisted of cDNA or gDNA derived from T cells, B-cell-depleted T cells, or PBMCs. Subjects who had been exposed to COVID-19, were actively infected with it, or had recovered from it provided the deeply sampled blood TCRbeta repertoires that made up the dataset. The repertoires were released in a freely available public database intended as a resource for research on the immune response to SARS-CoV-2. Samples were obtained from the ongoing ImmuneRACE study (first 160 participants) and from over a thousand subjects provided by 6 global collaborators. The sample metadata nearly always contained a de-identified subject ID, COVID-19 status, age in years and sex. Where available, HLA class I and class II types were taken from metadata supplied by the sample provider and were not determined by assay-based typing.

The study at large found these results: The amount of clinical and demographic metadata varied by source and participant and was provided uncurated.

The TCR originated in a human donor with active COVID-19. The donor label of this sample is uncertain. The sequencing sample was made of peripheral blood.

In nucleotide form, the sequence is TGTGCCAGCAGTGATGCGGGGCAGGGCTACGGATCCCAAGAGACCCAGTACTTC. Its coded protein is CASSDAGQGYGSQETQYF. The chain is assembled from TRBV2 and TRBJ2-5; the D segment could be TRBD2, given 6 matching bases. The CDR3 runs 18 residues from the cysteine to the phenylalanine. The only DNA kept is the CDR3, 54 bases in frame from the first base. Sequences SNHLY (CDR1) and FYNNEI (CDR2) are obtained from the germline V gene. V gives up 3 bases and J gives up 1 base, and the segment between their germline ends measures 21 bases.